This entry describes one T cell receptor beta chain. Its cognate antigen is unknown. TCRdb independently ran MiXCR on the 5' RACE reads; one entry per CDR3 protein. The data show about 140,000 distinct CDR3 sequences, 6.6% seen once. J gave up 4 bases and V 4 bases, and 20 bases lay outside the gene matches. Germline CDR1 reads SNHLY; CDR2 reads FYNNEI. The CDR3 contains 20 residues. The data are from a study of T cells after yellow fever vaccination. Overall study context: Some fractions had low cell numbers, and these were prepared with SMART-Seq v4 Ultra Low Input.

Study outcomes and limitations: Re-detected after boosting: most primary clones, almost 98% of CD4 and about 90% of CD8.

This TCR came from a man under 40 who received the YFV17D yellow fever vaccine. The chain combines TRBV2 with TRBJ2-7, with TRBD2 identical over 12 bases. The sequences come from CD4+ T cells sorted from PBMCs, collected 10 days after the yellow fever booster vaccination. DNA of the CDR3: TGTGCCAGCAGTGCTGGGGGCGCTAGCGGGAGGGCCGGACTAAAATACGAGCAGTACTTC. Amino acids: CASSAGGASGRAGLKYEQYF.